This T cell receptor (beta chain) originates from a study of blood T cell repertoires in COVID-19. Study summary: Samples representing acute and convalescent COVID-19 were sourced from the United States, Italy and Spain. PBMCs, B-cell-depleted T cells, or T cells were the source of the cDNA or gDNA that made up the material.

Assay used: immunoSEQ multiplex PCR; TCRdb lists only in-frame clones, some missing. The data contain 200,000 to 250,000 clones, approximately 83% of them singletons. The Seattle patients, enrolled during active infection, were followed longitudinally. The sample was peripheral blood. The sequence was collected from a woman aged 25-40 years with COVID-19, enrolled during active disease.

CDR3 coding DNA: TGTGCCATCAGTGAGTCGCCCAGGGGATCTAATGAAAAACTGTTTTTT. This gives the protein CAISESPRGSNEKLFF. V and J are TRBV10-3 and TRBJ1-4; weak D call: TRBD1 (6 bases). V lost 0 bases, J lost 3 bases, and 11 bases lay in between. Germline CDR1 is ENHRY and CDR2 is SYGVKD. The CDR3 loop spans 16 amino acids.